This T cell receptor (beta chain) was obtained from a study of T cell repertoires in cytomegalovirus infection. Study-level background: Public TCR beta signatures marked donors with CMV infection and the matching HLA. Study-wide points: The study found HLA-C-restricted CMV-specific TCR beta clonotypes dominating the ex vivo response.

A remark on this clonotype: What it binds is unknown.

One entry per CDR3 protein, called by TCRdb with MiXCR from the reads. In the table there are 700,000 to 950,000 distinct CDR3 sequences, 30% to 35% of which are singletons. The source of this sequence is a human donor in good health (CMV status not recorded). Some clones in this sample may be carry-over from other donors' samples. The specimen comprised cultured CD8+ T cells from PBMCs, sampled from culture after CMV antigen stimulation.

The CDR3 spells CASSPGTGTLTDTQYF. The CDR3 bases are TGTGCCAGCAGTCCCGGGACAGGGACTCTCACAGATACGCAGTATTTT. The chain joins TRBV12-3 or TRBV12-4 to TRBJ2-3; 9 bases match TRBD1. V trimming: 5 bases; J trimming: 2 bases; junction bases outside the gene matches: 8. This CDR3 spans 16 amino acids.